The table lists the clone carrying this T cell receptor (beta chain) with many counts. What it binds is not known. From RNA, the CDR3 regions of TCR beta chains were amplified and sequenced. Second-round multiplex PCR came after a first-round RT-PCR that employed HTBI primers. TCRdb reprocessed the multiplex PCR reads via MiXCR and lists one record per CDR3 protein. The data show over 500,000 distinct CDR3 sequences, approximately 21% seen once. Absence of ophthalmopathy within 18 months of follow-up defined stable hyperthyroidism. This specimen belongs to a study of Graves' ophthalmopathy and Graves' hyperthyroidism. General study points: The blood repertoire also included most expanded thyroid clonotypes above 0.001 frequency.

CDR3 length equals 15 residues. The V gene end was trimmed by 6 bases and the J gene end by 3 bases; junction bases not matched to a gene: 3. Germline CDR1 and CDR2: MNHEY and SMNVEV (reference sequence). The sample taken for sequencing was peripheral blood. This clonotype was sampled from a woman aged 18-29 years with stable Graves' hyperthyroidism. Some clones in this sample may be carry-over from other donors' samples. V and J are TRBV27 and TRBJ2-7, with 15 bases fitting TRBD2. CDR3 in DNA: TGTGCCAGCAGGCAGGGACTAGCGGGAGGCTACGAGCAGTACTTC. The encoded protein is CASRQGLAGGYEQYF.